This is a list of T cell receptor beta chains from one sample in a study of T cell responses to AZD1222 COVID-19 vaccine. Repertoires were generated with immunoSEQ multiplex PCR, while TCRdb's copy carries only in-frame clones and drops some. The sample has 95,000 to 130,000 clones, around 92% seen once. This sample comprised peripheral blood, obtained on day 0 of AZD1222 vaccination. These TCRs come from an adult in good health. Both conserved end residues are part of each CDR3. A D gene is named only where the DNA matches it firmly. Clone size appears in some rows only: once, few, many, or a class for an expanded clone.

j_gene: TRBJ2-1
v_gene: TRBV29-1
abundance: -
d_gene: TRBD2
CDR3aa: CSVVLFRREGSYNEQFF
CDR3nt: TGCAGCGTTGTTTTATTTAGGCGGGAGGGCTCCTACAATGAGCAGTTCTTC

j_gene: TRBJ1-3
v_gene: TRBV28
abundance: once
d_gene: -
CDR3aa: CASSWGIKQGPGNTIYF
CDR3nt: TGTGCCAGCAGTTGGGGGATAAAACAGGGTCCTGGAAACACCATATATTTT

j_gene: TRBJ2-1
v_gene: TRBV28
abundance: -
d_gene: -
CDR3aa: CASSPQRDEQFF
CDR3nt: TGTGCCAGCAGTCCCCAGCGGGATGAGCAGTTCTTC

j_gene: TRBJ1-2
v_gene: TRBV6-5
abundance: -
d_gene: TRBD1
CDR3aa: CASSYSRTGFYGYTF
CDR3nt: TGTGCCAGCAGTTACTCACGGACAGGATTTTACGGCTACACCTTC

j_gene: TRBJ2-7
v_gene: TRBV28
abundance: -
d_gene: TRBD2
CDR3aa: CASTPAGERSYEQYF
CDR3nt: TGTGCCAGCACTCCAGCGGGAGAGCGGTCCTACGAGCAGTACTTC

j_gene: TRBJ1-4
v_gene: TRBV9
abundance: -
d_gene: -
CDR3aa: CASSVAVATNEKLFF
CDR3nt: TGTGCCAGCAGCGTAGCCGTTGCAACTAATGAAAAACTGTTTTTT

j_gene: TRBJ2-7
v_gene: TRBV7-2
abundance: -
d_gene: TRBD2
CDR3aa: CASSQERGAYEQYF
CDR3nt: TGTGCCAGCAGCCAAGAGCGGGGGGCCTACGAGCAGTACTTC

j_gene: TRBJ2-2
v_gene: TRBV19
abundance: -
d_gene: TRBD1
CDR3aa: CASRPQGAHGELFF
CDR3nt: TGTGCCAGTAGACCACAGGGGGCCCACGGGGAGCTGTTTTTT

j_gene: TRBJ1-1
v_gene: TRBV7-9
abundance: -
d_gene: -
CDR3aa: CASSLGDLTEAFF
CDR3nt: TGTGCCAGCAGCTTAGGTGACCTCACTGAAGCTTTCTTT

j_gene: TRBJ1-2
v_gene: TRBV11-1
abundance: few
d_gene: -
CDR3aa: CASSSQVGGYGYTF
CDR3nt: TGTGCCAGCAGCTCACAGGTCGGTGGCTATGGCTACACCTTC

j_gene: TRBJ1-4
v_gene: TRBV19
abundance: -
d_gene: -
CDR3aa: CASSIGDKATNEKLFF
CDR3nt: TGTGCCAGTAGTATTGGAGACAAGGCAACTAATGAAAAACTGTTTTTT

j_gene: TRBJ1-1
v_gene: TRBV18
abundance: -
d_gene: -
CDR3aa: CASSPKTNTEAFF
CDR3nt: TGTGCCAGCTCACCAAAGACGAACACTGAAGCTTTCTTT

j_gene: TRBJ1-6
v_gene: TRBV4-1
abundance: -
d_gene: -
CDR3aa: CASSREGGAYNSPLHF
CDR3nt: TGCGCCAGCAGCCGAGAGGGAGGGGCCTATAATTCACCCCTCCACTTT

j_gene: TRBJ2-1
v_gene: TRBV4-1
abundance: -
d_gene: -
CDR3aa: CASSPNLSRGSEQFF
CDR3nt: TGCGCCAGCAGCCCCAACCTTTCCCGGGGGAGTGAGCAGTTCTTC

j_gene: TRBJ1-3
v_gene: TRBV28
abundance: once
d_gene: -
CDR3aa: CAALRGPAGDTIYF
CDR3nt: TGTGCCGCCCTCCGCGGGCCGGCGGGGGACACCATATATTTT

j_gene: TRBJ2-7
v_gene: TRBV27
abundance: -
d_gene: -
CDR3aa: CASSRTNAGIDEQYF
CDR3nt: TGTGCCAGCAGCCGAACCAACGCGGGAATTGACGAGCAGTACTTC

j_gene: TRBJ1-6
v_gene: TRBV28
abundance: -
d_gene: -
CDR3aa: CASKMPFSPLHF
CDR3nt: TGTGCCAGCAAAATGCCATTTTCACCCCTCCACTTT

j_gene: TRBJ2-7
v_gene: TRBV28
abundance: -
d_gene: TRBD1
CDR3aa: CASSHSTGEIMYEQYF
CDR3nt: TGTGCCAGCAGTCACTCGACAGGGGAGATCATGTACGAGCAGTACTTC

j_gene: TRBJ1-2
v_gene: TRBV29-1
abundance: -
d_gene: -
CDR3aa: CSVEEVGVYGYTF
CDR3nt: TGCAGCGTTGAAGAGGTGGGGGTATATGGCTACACCTTC

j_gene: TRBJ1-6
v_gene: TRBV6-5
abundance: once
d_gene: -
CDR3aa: CASKADSLIYSPLHF
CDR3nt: TGTGCCAGCAAGGCGGACAGCCTTATCTATTCACCCCTCCACTTT

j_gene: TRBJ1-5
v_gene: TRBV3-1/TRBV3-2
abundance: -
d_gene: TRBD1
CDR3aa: CASSQGQGQPQHF
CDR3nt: TGTGCCAGCAGCCAAGGACAGGGTCAGCCCCAGCATTTT

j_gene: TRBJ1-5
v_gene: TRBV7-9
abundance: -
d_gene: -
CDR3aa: CASSATRGISNQPQHF
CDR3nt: TGTGCCAGCAGCGCAACCCGGGGGATTAGCAATCAGCCCCAGCATTTT

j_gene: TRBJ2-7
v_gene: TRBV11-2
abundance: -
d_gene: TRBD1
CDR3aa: CASSFRTGDNAASYEQYF
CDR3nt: TGTGCCAGCAGCTTTCGGACAGGGGACAATGCGGCCTCCTACGAGCAGTACTTC

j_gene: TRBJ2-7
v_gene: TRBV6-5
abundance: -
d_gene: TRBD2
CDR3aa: CASSLSGIPYEQYF
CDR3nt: TGTGCCAGCAGTTTAAGCGGGATTCCCTACGAGCAGTACTTC

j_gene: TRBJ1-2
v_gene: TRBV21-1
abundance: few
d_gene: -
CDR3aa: CASSKGIMRPSRGYTF
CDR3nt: TGTGCCAGCAGCAAAGGGATCATGCGCCCCAGTCGAGGCTACACCTTC

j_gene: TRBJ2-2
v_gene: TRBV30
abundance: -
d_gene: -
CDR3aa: CAWSGGGELFF
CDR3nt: TGTGCCTGGAGTGGTGGGGGGGAGCTGTTTTTT

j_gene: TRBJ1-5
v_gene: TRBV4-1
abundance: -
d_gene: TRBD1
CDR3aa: CASSQVAGGSGNQPQHF
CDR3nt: TGCGCCAGCAGCCAAGTGGCAGGGGGTTCAGGCAATCAGCCCCAGCATTTT

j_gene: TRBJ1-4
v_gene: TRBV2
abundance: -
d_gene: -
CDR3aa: CAQAGLGEKLFF
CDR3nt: TGTGCCCAAGCAGGGTTGGGTGAAAAACTGTTTTTT

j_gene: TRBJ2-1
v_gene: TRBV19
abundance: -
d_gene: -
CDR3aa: CASSHGIGTPTYNEQFF
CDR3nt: TGTGCCAGTAGCCATGGGATAGGGACACCAACCTACAATGAGCAGTTCTTC

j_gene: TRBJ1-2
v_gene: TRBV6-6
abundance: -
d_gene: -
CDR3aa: CASTSQGAYGYTF
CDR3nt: TGTGCCAGCACCTCTCAGGGAGCCTATGGCTACACCTTC

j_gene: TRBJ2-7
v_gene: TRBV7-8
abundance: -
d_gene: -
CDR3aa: CASSPQQGTYEQYF
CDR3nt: TGTGCCAGCAGCCCCCAACAGGGAACCTACGAGCAGTACTTC

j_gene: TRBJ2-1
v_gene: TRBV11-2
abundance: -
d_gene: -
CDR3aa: CASSLGASSYNEQFF
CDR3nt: TGTGCCAGCAGCTTAGGAGCGAGCTCCTACAATGAGCAGTTCTTC

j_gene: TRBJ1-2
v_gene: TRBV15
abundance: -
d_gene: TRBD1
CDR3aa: CATSSRRTGRDYTF
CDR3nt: TGTGCCACCAGCAGTAGAAGGACAGGGCGGGACTACACCTTC

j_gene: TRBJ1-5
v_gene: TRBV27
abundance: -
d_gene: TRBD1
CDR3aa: CASRMGTGGQPQHF
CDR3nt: TGTGCCAGCAGGATGGGGACAGGGGGTCAGCCCCAGCATTTT

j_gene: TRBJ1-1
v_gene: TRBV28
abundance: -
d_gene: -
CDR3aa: CGVTPAGSRGEAFF
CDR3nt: TGTGGGGTGACCCCTGCCGGGTCCCGGGGTGAAGCTTTCTTT

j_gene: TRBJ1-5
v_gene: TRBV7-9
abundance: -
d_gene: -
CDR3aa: CASSSDSNQPQHF
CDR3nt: TGTGCCAGCAGCTCGGATAGCAATCAGCCCCAGCATTTT

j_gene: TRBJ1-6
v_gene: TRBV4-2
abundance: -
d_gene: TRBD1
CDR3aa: CASSQAPGTGHNSPLHF
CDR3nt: TGTGCCAGCAGCCAGGCTCCCGGGACAGGTCATAATTCACCCCTCCACTTT